Shown below are 26 T cell receptor beta chains from a single sample sequenced in a study of cytomegalovirus exposure and HLA in healthy donors. Primers included in the PCR were 60 Vbeta and 13 Jbeta primers. Sequencing was performed with immunoSEQ multiplex PCR; in TCRdb, only in-frame clones are kept and a portion is missing. The sample holds approximately 210,000 clones, over 80% seen once. Sequenced: PBMCs. The source of these receptors is a man aged 40-50 years in good health and CMV-seropositive.

The chain couples TRBV5-1 to TRBJ2-2; 7 nucleotides line up with TRBD2. This CDR3 contains 14 residues. V lost 4 bases to trimming and J lost 4 bases; unmatched junction nucleotides: 4. Looked up from germline, CDR1 is SGHRS and CDR2 is YFSETQ. The CDR3 sequence is CASSGGSVTGELFF. The CDR3 DNA is TGCGCCAGCAGCGGCGGGAGTGTCACCGGGGAGCTGTTTTTT. Combining the CDR3 with reference TRBV5-1 and TRBJ2-2 gives the whole variable domain KAGVTQTPRYLIKTRGQQVTLSCSPISGHRSVSWYQQTPGQGLQFLFEYFSETQRNKGNFPGRFSGRQFSNSRSEMNVSTLELGDSALYLCASSGGSVTGELFFGEGSRLTVL.

V usage is TRBV27 and J usage is TRBJ1-1; the match to TRBD1 covers 8 bases. V lost 5 bases to trimming and J lost 7 bases; unmatched junction nucleotides: 6. The CDR3 contains 13 residues. The V gene's germline CDR1 is MNHEY and CDR2 SMNVEV (reference sequence). The CDR3 protein is CASSTRDRIEAFF. Written as DNA, the CDR3 is TGTGCCAGCAGTACCCGGGACAGGATTGAAGCTTTCTTT.

The CDR3 nucleotides are TGTGCCAGTATCGAGCGGGAGTATACCGGGGAGCTGTTTTTT. It codes for CASIEREYTGELFF. The genes are TRBV19 and TRBJ2-2, with 8 nucleotides matching TRBD2. CDR3 size: 14 residues. Looked up from germline, CDR1 is LNHDA and CDR2 is SQIVND (reference sequence). The V gene end was trimmed by 7 bases and the J gene end by 5 bases; junction bases not matched to a gene: 6. Complete variable domain (other parts from reference TRBV19 and TRBJ2-2): DGGITQSPKYLFRKEGQNVTLSCEQNLNHDAMYWYRQDPGQGLRLIYYSQIVNDFQKGDIAEGYSVSREKKESFPLTVTSAQKNPTAFYLCASIEREYTGELFFGEGSRLTVL.

V usage is TRBV2 and J usage is TRBJ1-4, with D tentatively TRBD1 (6 bases). Germline-derived CDR1 and CDR2 are SNHLY and FYNNEI. V was clipped by 4 bases and J by 8 bases, with 14 bases between them. The CDR3 consists of 14 residues. In DNA form, the CDR3 reads TGTGCCAGCAGTGCGAACAGGGAAGGGGAAAAACTGTTTTTT. As protein: CASSANREGEKLFF.

The V call is TRBV5-6, the J call TRBJ2-7; a weak D match, TRBD1 (6 bases). Trimming took off 2 bases at V and 4 bases at J, with 7 bases between the two ends. CDR1 and CDR2 (germline): SGHDT, YYEEEE. The CDR3 length is 12 residues. The CDR3 coding sequence is TGTGCCAGCAGCTTTACAGGGTACGAGCAGTACGTC. It specifies CASSFTGYEQYV.

For this clone: One end of the junction varies from germline; a read error may be responsible. The sample has other DNA sequences that encode this CDR3 too. V usage is TRBV6-1 and J usage is TRBJ1-2; D perhaps matches TRBD1 (5 bases). Germline loops: CDR1 MNHNS, CDR2 SASEGT. This CDR3 contains 16 residues. CDR3 region: CASSEALSGSNYGYTF. As DNA, the CDR3 is TGCGCCAGCAGTGAAGCGCTCTCAGGGTCTAACTATGGCTACACCTTC.

The V call is TRBV18, the J call TRBJ1-2, with D possibly being TRBD1 (5 bases). V lost 2 bases and J 5 bases, leaving 12 bases between the germline ends. Germline V gene lookup returns CDR1 KGHSH and CDR2 LQKENI. This CDR3 has 14 residues. The CDR3, as DNA: TGTGCCAGCTCACCAAGGCAGGGCGAGTATGGCTACACCTTC. This sequence encodes CASSPRQGEYGYTF.

This chain joins TRBV27 and TRBJ1-5; a possible D gene is TRBD1 (5 bases). CDR1 is MNHEY, CDR2 SMNVEV, per germline (reference sequence). V dropped 8 bases and J dropped 6 bases, with 17 bases sitting between them. The CDR3 length is 14 residues. CDR3 DNA sequence: TGTGCCAGCGGAGGGGACCAAACGGGTCAGCCCCAGCATTTT. Amino acids: CASGGDQTGQPQHF.

The chain combines TRBV10-1 with TRBJ2-7; D possibly corresponds to TRBD1 (6 bases). The V end was cut by 3 bases, the J end by 5 bases, with 14 bases between. The V gene's germline CDR1 is WNHNN and CDR2 SYGVQD (reference sequence). The length of the CDR3 is 14 residues. The DNA for the CDR3 is TGCGCCAGCAGTGATGGGGGCCCGGTGAACGAGCAGTACTTC. As protein: CASSDGGPVNEQYF.

This clone occurred once. The rearrangement links TRBV4-2 to TRBJ1-1, with a tentative D call TRBD1 (6 bases). Germline CDR1 is LGHNA and CDR2 is YNFKEQ. V shed 0 bases and J shed 2 bases, with 10 bases lying between them. The CDR3 is 15 amino acids. The CDR3 DNA reads TGTGCCAGCAGCCAAGATCGACAGGCCAACACTGAAGCTTTCTTT. This translates into CASSQDRQANTEAFF.

DNA of the CDR3: TGTGCCAGCAGCACTACAGGGAGCCTTTCGAGCAATCAGCCCCAGCATTTT. This gives the protein CASSTTGSLSSNQPQHF. V and J are TRBV7-2 and TRBJ1-5, with D perhaps matching TRBD1 (6 bases). The CDR3 is 17 residues long. CDR1 and CDR2 (germline): SGHTA, FQGNSA. Trimming pared 5 bases from V and 1 base from J, leaving 18 bases between.

The rearrangement links TRBV2 to TRBJ2-7; 8 bases are a match to TRBD2. Germline lookup yields CDR1 SNHLY and CDR2 FYNNEI. CDR3 size: 14 residues. V lost 8 bases and J lost 0; bases outside the gene matches: 6. CDR3 residues: CASSGGASSYEQYV. CDR3 DNA sequence: TGTGCCAGCTCGGGGGGGGCAAGCTCCTACGAGCAGTACGTC.

The genes are TRBV19 and TRBJ1-5; 9 bases match TRBD1. The germline gives CDR1 LNHDA, CDR2 SQIVND (reference sequence). The CDR3 loop spans 13 amino acids. J was trimmed by 10 bases and V by 8 bases; bases with no gene match: 9. CDR3 bases: TGTGCCAGTGCCCGACAGGGGGAAACCCCCCAGCATTTT. The encoded protein is CASARQGETPQHF.

The chain links TRBV6-5 to TRBJ2-5; 11 bases line up with TRBD2. After removal of 5 bases from V and 5 bases from J, the junction contained 7 bases not matched to a gene. The CDR3 loop spans 15 amino acids. Germline CDR1 MNHEY, CDR2 SVGAGI. The CDR3 bases are TGTGCCAGCAGTGCCCCTAGCGGGGGGAGGGAGACCCAGTACTTC. Protein product: CASSAPSGGRETQYF.

The chain recombines TRBV30 with TRBJ1-3, with D hard to call. CDR3 length: 13 amino acids. CDR1 and CDR2 (germline): GTSNPN, SVGIG (reference sequence). V was shortened by 0 bases and J by 1 base, with 4 bases between the two germline ends. CDR3 in amino acids: CAWSVSSGNTIYF. CDR3 bases: TGTGCCTGGAGTGTGAGTTCTGGAAACACCATATATTTT.

The rearrangement joins TRBV2 to TRBJ2-5; 9 bases line up with TRBD2. The ends lost 1 base at V and 5 bases at J; junction bases unmatched: 8. Per germline, CDR1 SNHLY and CDR2 FYNNEI. This CDR3 has 16 residues. This CDR3 reads CASSEVLASGTETQYF. CDR3 in DNA: TGTGCCAGCAGTGAAGTCTTGGCTAGCGGGACCGAGACCCAGTACTTC.

This clone was picked up one time. V gene TRBV27 combines with J gene TRBJ1-5; no clear D gene. Per the germline V gene, CDR1 is MNHEY and CDR2 is SMNVEV (reference sequence). V was trimmed by 4 bases and J by 6 bases, leaving 19 bases between them. This CDR3 contains 16 residues. The DNA of the CDR3 is TGTGCCAGCAGTTCCCAGCACAGAGCGGGTGGTCAGCCCCAGCATTTT. It specifies CASSSQHRAGGQPQHF.

The rearrangement joins TRBV27 to TRBJ2-7, with 9 bases lining up with TRBD1. Germline CDR1 MNHEY, CDR2 SMNVEV (reference sequence). CDR3 length equals 15 residues. The junction had 5 bases not matched to a gene; V was cut back by 3 bases and J by 2 bases. CDR3 amino acids: CASSLQTGGTYEQYF. The CDR3 nucleotides are TGTGCCAGCAGTTTGCAGACAGGGGGAACCTACGAGCAGTACTTC.

The chain uses TRBV27 and TRBJ2-7; possible D gene TRBD2, 5 bases. From germline, CDR1 is MNHEY and CDR2 SMNVEV (reference sequence). The V end lost 2 bases, the J end lost 7 bases, and 12 bases lay between the germline ends. The CDR3 loop spans 13 amino acids. The CDR3 loop reads CASSLVATGEQYF. The CDR3 coding sequence is TGTGCCAGCAGTTTAGTAGCAACGGGGGAGCAGTACTTC.

The chain carries TRBV27 and TRBJ2-7, with 12 bases matching TRBD1. CDR1 MNHEY and CDR2 SMNVEV come from the germline V gene (reference sequence). The CDR3 contains 16 residues. V gave up 5 bases and J gave up 5 bases; unmatched junction bases: 10. The DNA of the CDR3 is TGTGCCAGCAGTCCCATTATGGGACAGGGGGCCCACGAGCAGTACTTC. Its translation is CASSPIMGQGAHEQYF.

The V and J genes are TRBV6-5 and TRBJ2-7; D ambiguous. Trimming took off 2 bases at V and 2 bases at J, with 7 bases between the two ends. From germline, CDR1 is MNHEY and CDR2 SVGAGI. This CDR3 contains 13 residues. The CDR3 bases are TGTGCCAGCAGTTACGCGGCGGCCTACGAGCAGTACTTC. Protein product: CASSYAAAYEQYF.

The rearrangement uses TRBV25-1 and TRBJ1-3, with D possibly matching TRBD1 (5 bases). CDR1 and CDR2 (germline): MGHDK, SYGVNS. V was cut by 1 base and J by 0 bases, with 10 bases left in between. The CDR3 has 16 amino acids. As DNA, the CDR3 is TGTGCCAGCAGTGAATTAGGGGACTACTCTGGAAACACCATATATTTT. It is translated as CASSELGDYSGNTIYF.

With respect to this clone: The junction differs from germline at one of its ends, possibly a read error. The chain links TRBV7-9 to TRBJ2-1; the D gene is possibly TRBD2 (5 bases). This CDR3 region has 14 residues. CDR1 SEHNR and CDR2 FQNEAQ come from the germline V gene (reference sequence). In nucleotides, the CDR3 is TGTTCCAGCAGCTTCACTAGTGGCGTCGATGAGCAGTTCTTC. Translated: CSSSFTSGVDEQFF.

CDR3 amino acids: CSVDVGGGHGYTF. CDR3 in DNA: TGCAGCGTTGATGTGGGGGGGGGACATGGCTACACCTTC. V usage is TRBV29-1 and J usage is TRBJ1-2; tentatively, D is TRBD1 (5 bases). Germline lookup yields CDR1 SQVTM and CDR2 ANQGSEA. CDR3 size: 13 residues. Trimming took 3 bases from V and 6 from J, leaving 14 bases between them.

The chain has TRBV6-1 and TRBJ2-1; 9 bases match TRBD2. CDR1 and CDR2 from the germline V gene are MNHNS and SASEGT. V lost 7 bases to trimming and J lost 4 bases; unmatched junction nucleotides: 8. CDR3 size: 15 residues. CDR3 sequence reads: CASIPGLASYNEQFF. The CDR3 bases are TGTGCCAGCATCCCGGGACTAGCCTCGTACAATGAGCAGTTCTTC.

V and J are TRBV5-1 and TRBJ2-2; 12 nucleotides align to TRBD2. This CDR3 has 18 amino acids. The V gene end was trimmed by 0 bases and the J gene end by 4 bases; junction bases not matched to a gene: 7. The V gene's germline CDR1 is SGHRS and CDR2 YFSETQ. The CDR3 region is CASSLGLLAGGSTGELFF. CDR3 nucleotide sequence: TGCGCCAGCAGCTTGGGACTCCTAGCGGGAGGGTCCACCGGGGAGCTGTTTTTT.